The entry below gives a single T cell receptor beta chain sequence along with its context. This entry is derived from a study of Graves' ophthalmopathy and Graves' hyperthyroidism. RNA transcripts served as template for amplifying TCR beta CDR3 sequences. HTBI primers served in a first-round RT-PCR, which a second-round multiplex PCR followed. TCRdb reprocessed the multiplex PCR reads with MiXCR, giving one entry per CDR3 protein. The sample lists 350,000 to 400,000 distinct CDR3 sequences, around 20% occurring once. Germline V gene lookup returns CDR1 MDHEN and CDR2 SYDVKM. The CDR3 runs 15 residues. Trimming at V came to 6 bases and at J to 5 bases, leaving 9 bases not matched to a gene. Excluded: other autoimmune disease, uncontrolled infection, pregnancy or lactation.

The chain has TRBV28 and TRBJ2-5; 10 nucleotides match TRBD2. Sequences were obtained from peripheral blood. This clonotype was obtained from a young woman with Graves' ophthalmopathy. The CDR3 coding sequence is TGTGCCAGCAGACAAGCGGGAGGGCCCGGTGAGACCCAGTACTTC. This encodes CASRQAGGPGETQYF.